Listed here are 5 T cell receptor beta chains from one sample, sequenced in a study of cytotoxic CD8 clonotypes in ibrutinib-treated CLL. TCRdb's copy holds only in-frame clones and misses some; the assay was immunoSEQ multiplex PCR. The sample contains 65,000 to 85,000 clones, less than 95% of which appear only once. The sample was PBMCs, taken after 12 months of ibrutinib treatment. Source of these receptors: a human donor with chronic lymphocytic leukemia.

This chain connects TRBV6-6 to TRBJ1-1; possible D gene TRBD1, 6 bases. CDR1 and CDR2 from the germline V gene are MNHNY and SVGAGI (reference sequence). The CDR3 loop spans 15 amino acids. The ends were cut back, 5 bases at V and 2 bases at J, with 15 bases in the middle. CDR3 protein: CASSPRDTRNTEAFF. CDR3 nucleotide sequence: TGTGCCAGCAGTCCACGGGACACCCGAAACACTGAAGCTTTCTTT.

In regard to this clone: At the DNA level, this CDR3 is encoded by other sequences in the same sample as well. V and J are TRBV6-5 and TRBJ1-1; D remains ambiguous. CDR1 and CDR2 (germline): MNHEY, SVGAGI. V was pared by 6 bases and J by 0 bases, with 17 bases between. The CDR3 is made up of 16 amino acids. The CDR3 region has the DNA TGTGCCAGCAGCTACACGTTTGGGCGGATGAACACTGAAGCTTTCTTT. Its translation is CASSYTFGRMNTEAFF.

The CDR3 region has the DNA TGTGCCAGCAGCGTAGGCCTAGGGGCAGCCTATGGCTACACCTTC. It codes for CASSVGLGAAYGYTF. The chain has TRBV9 and TRBJ1-2, with D tentatively TRBD1 (5 bases). Trimming shortened V by 0 bases and J by 4 bases, and 13 bases separated the two germline ends. The CDR3 has 15 amino acids. Germline-derived CDR1 and CDR2 are SGDLS and YYNGEE.

The CDR3 region is CASSLGTYTEAFF. CDR3 nucleotides: TGTGCCAGCAGCTTAGGGACTTACACTGAAGCTTTCTTT. The chain carries TRBV7-9 and TRBJ1-1; no firm D call. CDR3 length equals 13 residues. Germline assignment: CDR1 SEHNR and CDR2 FQNEAQ (reference sequence). Trimming removed 1 base at V and 3 bases at J, with 6 bases between. Full variable domain (missing parts from reference TRBV7-9 and TRBJ1-1): DTGVSQNPRHKITKRGQNVTFRCDPISEHNRLYWYRQTLGQGPEFLTYFQNEAQLEKSRLLSDRFSAERPKGSFSTLEIQRTEQGDSAMYLCASSLGTYTEAFFGQGTRLTVV.

The chain carries TRBV2 and TRBJ2-5; TRBD2 aligns across 7 bases. The CDR3 sequence is 15 residues long. The germline V gene has CDR1 SNHLY and CDR2 FYNNEI. Trimming removed 6 bases from V and 4 bases from J; junction bases left unmatched: 11. The CDR3 bases are TGTGCCAGCAGGTCCCGCGGGAGAAGTGCAGAGACCCAGTACTTC. Translation: CASRSRGRSAETQYF.